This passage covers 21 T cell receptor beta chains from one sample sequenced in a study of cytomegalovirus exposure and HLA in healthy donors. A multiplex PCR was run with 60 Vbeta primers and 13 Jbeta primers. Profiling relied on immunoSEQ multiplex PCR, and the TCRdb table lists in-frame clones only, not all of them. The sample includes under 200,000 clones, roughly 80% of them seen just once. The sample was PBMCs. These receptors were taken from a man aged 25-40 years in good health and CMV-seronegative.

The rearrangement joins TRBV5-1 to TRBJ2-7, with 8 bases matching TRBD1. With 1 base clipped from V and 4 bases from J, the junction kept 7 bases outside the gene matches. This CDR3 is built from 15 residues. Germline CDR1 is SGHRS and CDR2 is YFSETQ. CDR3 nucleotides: TGCGCCAGCAGCTTGAGTCCAGGGGGCGCTTACGAGCAGTACTTC. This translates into CASSLSPGGAYEQYF.

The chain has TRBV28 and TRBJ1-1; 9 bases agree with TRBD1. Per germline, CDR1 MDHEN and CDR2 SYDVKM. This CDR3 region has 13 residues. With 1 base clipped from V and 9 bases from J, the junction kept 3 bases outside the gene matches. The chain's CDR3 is CASSLSGTGKAFF. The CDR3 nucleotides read TGTGCCAGCAGTTTATCCGGGACAGGGAAAGCTTTCTTT.

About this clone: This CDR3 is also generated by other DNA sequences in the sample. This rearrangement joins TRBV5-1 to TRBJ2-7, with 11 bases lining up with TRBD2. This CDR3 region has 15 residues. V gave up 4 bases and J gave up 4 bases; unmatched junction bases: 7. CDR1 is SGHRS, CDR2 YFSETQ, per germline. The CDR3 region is CASSLTSGGLYEQYF. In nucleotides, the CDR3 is TGCGCCAGCAGCCTTACTAGCGGGGGCCTATACGAGCAGTACTTC.

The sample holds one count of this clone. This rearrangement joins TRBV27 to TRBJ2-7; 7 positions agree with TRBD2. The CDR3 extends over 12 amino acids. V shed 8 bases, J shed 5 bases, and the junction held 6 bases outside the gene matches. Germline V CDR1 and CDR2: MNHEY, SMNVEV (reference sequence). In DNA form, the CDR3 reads TGTGCCAGCGGGCGGGAGCGGAACGAGCAGTACTTC. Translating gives CASGRERNEQYF.

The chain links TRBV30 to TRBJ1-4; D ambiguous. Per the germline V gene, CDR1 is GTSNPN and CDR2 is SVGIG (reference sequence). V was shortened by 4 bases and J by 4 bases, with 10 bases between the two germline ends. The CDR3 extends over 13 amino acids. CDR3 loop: CAWTSDFNEKLFF. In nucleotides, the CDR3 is TGTGCCTGGACATCGGACTTTAATGAAAAACTGTTTTTT.

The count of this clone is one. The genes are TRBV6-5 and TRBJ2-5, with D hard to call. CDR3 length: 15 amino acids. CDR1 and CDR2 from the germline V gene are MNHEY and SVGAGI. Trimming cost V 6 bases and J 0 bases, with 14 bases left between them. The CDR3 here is CASSPFRLHQETQYF. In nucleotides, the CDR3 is TGTGCCAGCAGCCCATTCCGGTTGCACCAAGAGACCCAGTACTTC.

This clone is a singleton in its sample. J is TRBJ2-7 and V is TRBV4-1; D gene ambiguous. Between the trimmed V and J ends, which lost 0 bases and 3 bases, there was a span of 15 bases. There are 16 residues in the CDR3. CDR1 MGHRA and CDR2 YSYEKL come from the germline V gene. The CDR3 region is CASSQEWVASLYEQYF. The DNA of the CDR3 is TGCGCCAGCAGCCAAGAGTGGGTAGCCTCCCTCTACGAGCAGTACTTC.

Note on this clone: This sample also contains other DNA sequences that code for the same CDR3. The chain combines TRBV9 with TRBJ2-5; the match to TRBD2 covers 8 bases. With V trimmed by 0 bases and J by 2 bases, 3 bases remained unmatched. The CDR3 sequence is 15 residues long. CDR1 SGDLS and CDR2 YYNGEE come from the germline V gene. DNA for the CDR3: TGTGCCAGCAGCGTAGCGGGAGGGCGGCAAGAGACCCAGTACTTC. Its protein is CASSVAGGRQETQYF.

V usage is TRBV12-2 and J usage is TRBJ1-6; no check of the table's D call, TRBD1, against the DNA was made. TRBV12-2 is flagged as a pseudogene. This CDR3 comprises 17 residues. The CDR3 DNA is TGTGCAAGTCGTCCCGGACAGGCAAGCTCCTATAATTCACCCCTCCACTTT. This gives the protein CASRPGQASSYNSPLHF.

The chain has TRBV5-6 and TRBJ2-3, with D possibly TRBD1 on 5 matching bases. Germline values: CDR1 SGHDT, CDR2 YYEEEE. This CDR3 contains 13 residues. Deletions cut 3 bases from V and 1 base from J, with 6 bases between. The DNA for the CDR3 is TGTGCCAGCAGCTGGGGCGGCACAGATACGCAGTATTTT. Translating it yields CASSWGGTDTQYF.

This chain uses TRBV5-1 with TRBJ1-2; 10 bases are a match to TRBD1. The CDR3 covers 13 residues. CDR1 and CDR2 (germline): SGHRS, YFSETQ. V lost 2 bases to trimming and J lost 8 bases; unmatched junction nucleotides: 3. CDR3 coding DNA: TGCGCCAGCAGCTTAGGGACAGGGGTGGGCTACACCTTC. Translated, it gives CASSLGTGVGYTF.

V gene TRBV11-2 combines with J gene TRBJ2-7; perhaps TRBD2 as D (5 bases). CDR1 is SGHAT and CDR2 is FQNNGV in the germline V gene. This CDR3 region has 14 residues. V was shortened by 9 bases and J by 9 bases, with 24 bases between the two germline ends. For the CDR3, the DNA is TGTGCCAGTAACACTTGGACTCCTTTTCGTGTGCAGTACTTC. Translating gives CASNTWTPFRVQYF.

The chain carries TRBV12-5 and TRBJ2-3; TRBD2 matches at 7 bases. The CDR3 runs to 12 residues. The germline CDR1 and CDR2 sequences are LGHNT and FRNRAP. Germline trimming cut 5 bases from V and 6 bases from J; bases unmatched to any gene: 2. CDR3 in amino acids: CASGPGGDTQYF. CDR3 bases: TGTGCTAGTGGTCCCGGGGGGGATACGCAGTATTTT.

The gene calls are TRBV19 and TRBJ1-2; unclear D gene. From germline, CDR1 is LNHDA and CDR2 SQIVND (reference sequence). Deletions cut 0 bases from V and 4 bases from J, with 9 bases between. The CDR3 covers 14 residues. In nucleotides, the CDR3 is TGTGCCAGTAGTATAGATCGGGGTAGCTATGGCTACACCTTC. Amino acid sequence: CASSIDRGSYGYTF.

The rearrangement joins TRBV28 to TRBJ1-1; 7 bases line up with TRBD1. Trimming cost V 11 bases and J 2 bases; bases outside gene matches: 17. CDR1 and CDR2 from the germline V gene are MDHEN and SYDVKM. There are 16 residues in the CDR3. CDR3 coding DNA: TGTGCCCTTAGCGCGGGACAGAGCATCGTTAACACTGAAGCTTTCTTT. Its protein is CALSAGQSIVNTEAFF.

The CDR3 protein is CASSRQGYYEKLFF. Here the CDR3 DNA reads TGTGCCAGCAGCCGACAGGGATATTATGAAAAACTGTTTTTT. The chain carries TRBV28 and TRBJ1-4; 7 nucleotides agree with TRBD1. The CDR3 length is 14 residues. Per germline, CDR1 MDHEN and CDR2 SYDVKM. V lost 6 bases and J lost 6; bases outside the gene matches: 7. The full variable domain, in which reference TRBV28 and TRBJ1-4 provide the parts outside the CDR3, is DVKVTQSSRYLVKRTGEKVFLECVQDMDHENMFWYRQDPGLGLRLIYFSYDVKMKEKGDIPEGYSVSREKKERFSLILESASTNQTSMYLCASSRQGYYEKLFFGSGTQLSVL.

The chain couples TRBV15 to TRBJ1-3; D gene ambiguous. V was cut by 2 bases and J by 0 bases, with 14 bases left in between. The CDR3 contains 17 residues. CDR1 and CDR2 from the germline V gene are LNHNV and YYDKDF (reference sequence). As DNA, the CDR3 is TGTGCCACCAGCAGACCACTCGTCGGGGTCTCTGGAAACACCATATATTTT. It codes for CATSRPLVGVSGNTIYF.

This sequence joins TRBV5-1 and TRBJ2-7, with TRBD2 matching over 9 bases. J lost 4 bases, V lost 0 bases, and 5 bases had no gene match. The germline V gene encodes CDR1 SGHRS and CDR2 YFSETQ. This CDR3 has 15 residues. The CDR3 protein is CASSLGGGVLYEQYF. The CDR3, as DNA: TGCGCCAGCAGCTTGGGCGGGGGGGTCTTGTACGAGCAGTACTTC.

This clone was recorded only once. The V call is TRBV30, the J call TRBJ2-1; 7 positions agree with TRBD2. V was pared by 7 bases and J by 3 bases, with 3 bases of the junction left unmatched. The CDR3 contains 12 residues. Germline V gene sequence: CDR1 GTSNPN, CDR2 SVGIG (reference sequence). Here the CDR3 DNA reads TGTGCCTCGAGCGGGAACTACAATGAGCAGTTCTTC. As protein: CASSGNYNEQFF.

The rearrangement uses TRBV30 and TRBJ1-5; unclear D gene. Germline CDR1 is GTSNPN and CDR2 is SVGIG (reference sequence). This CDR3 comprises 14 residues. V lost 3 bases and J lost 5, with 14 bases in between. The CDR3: CAWRGIDGDQPQHF. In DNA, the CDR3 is TGTGCCTGGAGGGGTATCGACGGGGATCAGCCCCAGCATTTT.

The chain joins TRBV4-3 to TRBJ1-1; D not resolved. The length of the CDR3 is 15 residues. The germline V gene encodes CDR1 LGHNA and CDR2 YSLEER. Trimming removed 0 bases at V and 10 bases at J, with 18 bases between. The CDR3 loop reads CASSQDYGEAGGAFF. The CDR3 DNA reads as TGCGCCAGCAGCCAAGATTATGGGGAGGCAGGAGGAGCTTTCTTT.